This section outlines one TCR beta chain sequence together with its context. The antigen this receptor binds is unknown. It has no much larger one-base neighbor in the sample; base qualities were not kept. This sample was taken from a study of post-analysis software for immune sequencing data (dated by TCRdb to the mid-2010s). Regarding the complete study: Relapsing-remitting, secondary progressive and progressive-relapsing multiple sclerosis were recorded as disease courses, and subtype annotation was lacking for some patients. The patient repertoires were set against 11 previously published healthy control repertoires from donors whose ages ranged from roughly 6 to 26 years. A subset of samples was prepared in parallel using single-end sample barcoding, then pooled and co-amplified after Illumina adapter ligation. Study-wide findings and limitations: Direct clustering with F measure revealed strong co-clustering of samples prepared in the same batch, which led to a batch-effect correction. Significantly higher frequencies in patients than in controls were found for about five TRBV segments, including TRBV5-6, TRBV5-1 and TRBV20-1. Compared with controls, multiple sclerosis patients had significantly lower normalized Chao1 diversity, a finding suggesting substantial peripheral T-cell clonal expansion. The control group was slightly older than the multiple sclerosis patient group.

The method was PCR. Sequenced on an Illumina HiSeq 2500. Unique molecular identifiers were incorporated into TCR beta cDNA libraries to reduce PCR and sequencing biases. Some 500,000 cDNA molecules were obtained for every 1 to 10 million input T cells, so each molecule roughly corresponded to one T cell. Patient libraries were prepared and sequenced with the same protocol used for the earlier healthy control dataset. Within a given batch, samples were prepared together, multiplexed and sequenced on the same HiSeq lane. Turning to the authors' computational methods: MIGEC was used to process the raw barcoded reads, and molecular identifier groups with only a single read were discarded before consensus assembly and CDR3 extraction. Clonotype tables were post-analysed with VDJtools, normalizing diversity by down-sampling all datasets to the smallest sample size. In repertoire overlap clustering, CDR3 amino acid sequences, but not nucleotide sequences, were matched to correct batch-related cross-sample contamination. The public sequencing data were trimmed at Q25 with fastp and processed into clonotypes with MiXCR by TCRdb, which kept only in-frame beta chains. Entries that share a CDR3 protein sequence are merged under the most common genes and DNA. TCRdb, not the original authors, processed these V and J calls. The sample profile shows over 150,000 distinct CDR3 sequences; 35% to 40% of them were found once. Roughly 28% of the sample is held by the ten biggest clonotypes.

The time point tag for this specimen amounts to: second blood draw from one MS patient after hematopoietic stem cell transplantation. To demonstrate the VDJtools post-analysis software, the study profiled TCR beta repertoires from the peripheral blood of 13 young patients with multiple sclerosis. The multiple sclerosis patients were children and adolescents between roughly 6 and 16 years of age. CDR1 DFQATT and CDR2 SNEGSKA are derived from the germline V gene (reference sequence). The CDR3 numbers 12 residues from cysteine through phenylalanine. The kept DNA is CDR3 alone, 36 bases in frame from the first base. The trim is 3 bases for V and 8 bases for J, with a gap of 12 bases between the germline ends.

Material: blood, obtained after autologous hematopoietic stem cell transplantation. The V gene is TRBV20-1 and the J gene is TRBJ2-3; TRBD2 could be the D gene, as 6 bases match. This TCR was recovered from a girl aged 10-17 years with multiple sclerosis. Donor details come from another sample of the same person, matched by shared clones. The CDR3 loop reads CSASREMATQYF. The nucleotide sequence is TGCAGTGCTAGCCGGGAGATGGCTACGCAGTATTTT.